In this sample, the clone carrying this TCR beta chain turned up many times. Its antigen is not known. TCRdb re-called the 5' RACE reads through MiXCR, storing one row per CDR3 protein. The sample consists of 48,000 or so distinct CDR3 sequences, approximately 5.3% of them appearing once. The data are from a study of spatial heterogeneity in lung cancer. Study summary: The library had UMIs, and each TCR and UMI pair averaged more than ten raw reads.

The sample's time point: sample taken at primary tumor resection. The sequenced material consisted of unsorted whole RNA from tumor, nontumor lung or frozen PBMC. Samples were donated by 72 untreated early-stage non-small cell lung cancer patients. Germline CDR1 and CDR2: SQVTM and ANQGSEA. The CDR3 extends over 13 amino acids. Study-wide findings and caveats: Among blood samples, ubiquitous expanded tumor TCRs appeared more at resection than at follow-up.

The source material was PBMCs, sampled at surgery. The J gene is TRBJ1-5, the V gene TRBV29-1; 7 bases agree with TRBD1. The clonotype comes from a male donor with early-stage non-small cell lung cancer. The CDR3 nucleotides read TGCAGTGCGACAGGGAACAGCAATCAGCCCCAGCATTTT. Its protein is CSATGNSNQPQHF.